This T cell receptor beta chain stems from a study of technical replicates of blood from a few donors. Sequencing used immunoSEQ multiplex PCR; TCRdb keeps in-frame clones, though not all of them. The data hold about 81,000 clones, with roughly 77% observed a single time. V lost 11 bases, J lost 0 bases, and 14 bases lay in between. Per germline, CDR1 MRHNA and CDR2 SNTAGT. The CDR3 length is 14 residues. The source of this sequence is a human donor in good health. Some clones in this sample may be carry-over from other donors' samples. The chain links TRBV6-4 to TRBJ2-1; TRBD1 might be the D (6 bases). Sequenced input: PBMCs. The CDR3 bases are TGTGCCCGAGGGGGTATTAGCTCCTACAATGAGCAGTTCTTC. This codes for CARGGISSYNEQFF.